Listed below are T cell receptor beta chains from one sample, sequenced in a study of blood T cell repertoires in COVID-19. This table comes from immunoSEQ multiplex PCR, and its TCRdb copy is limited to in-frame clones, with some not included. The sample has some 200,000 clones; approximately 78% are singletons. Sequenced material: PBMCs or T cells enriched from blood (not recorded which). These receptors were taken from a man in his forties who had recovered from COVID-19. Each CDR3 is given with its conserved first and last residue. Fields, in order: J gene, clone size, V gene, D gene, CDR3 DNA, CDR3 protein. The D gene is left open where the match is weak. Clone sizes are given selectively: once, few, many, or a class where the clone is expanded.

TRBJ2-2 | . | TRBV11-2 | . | TGTGCCAGCAAATCCTGGCGGGCAGACCTGAACACCGGGGAGCTGTTTTTT | CASKSWRADLNTGELFF
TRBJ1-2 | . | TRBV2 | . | TGTGCCAGCATTGATCAACCGGACTATGGCTACACCTTC | CASIDQPDYGYTF
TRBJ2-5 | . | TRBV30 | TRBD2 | TGTGCCTGGAGCGTATTAGCGGGAGGGCAGACCCAGTACTTC | CAWSVLAGGQTQYF
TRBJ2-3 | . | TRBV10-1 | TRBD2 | TGCGCCAGCAGTCAATCGGCTAGCGGAGCGGGGGATACGCAGTATTTT | CASSQSASGAGDTQYF
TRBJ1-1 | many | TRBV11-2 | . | TGTGCCAGCAGCAGGGGGACTGAAGCTTTCTTT | CASSRGTEAFF
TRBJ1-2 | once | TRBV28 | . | TGTGCCAGCAGTTTATACAGGGTGTATGGCTACACCTTC | CASSLYRVYGYTF
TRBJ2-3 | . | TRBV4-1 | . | TGCGCCAGCAGCCAGAGAGCGTTCAGCACAGATACGCAGTATTTT | CASSQRAFSTDTQYF
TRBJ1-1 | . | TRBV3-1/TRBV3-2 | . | TGTGCCAGCAGCCAAGGCAATGTTTTGCGAACCCCTTCCTGGACTGAAGCTTTCTTT | CASSQGNVLRTPSWTEAFF
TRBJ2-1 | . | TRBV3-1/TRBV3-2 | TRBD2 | TGTGCCAGCAGCCAAGAGTTCCGGACTAGATATATGGATGAGCAGTTCTTC | CASSQEFRTRYMDEQFF
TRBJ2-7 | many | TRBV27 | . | TGTGCCAGCAGTCCGCAGGGTAGTAGGTCCTACGAGCAGTACTTC | CASSPQGSRSYEQYF
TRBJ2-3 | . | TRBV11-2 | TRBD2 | TGTGCCAGCAGCTTTACTAGCGGGAGGCGAGATACGCAGTATTTT | CASSFTSGRRDTQYF
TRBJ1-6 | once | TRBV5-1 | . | TGCGCCAGCAGCATGTGGGGGGATATTAATTCACCCCTCCACTTT | CASSMWGDINSPLHF
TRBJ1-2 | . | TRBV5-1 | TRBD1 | TGCGCCAGCAGCCCCGGGACAGGGTCATACTATGGCTACACCTTC | CASSPGTGSYYGYTF
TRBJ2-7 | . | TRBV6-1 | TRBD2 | TGTGCCAGCAGTGCACCGACTAGCGGGATCTTAGGAGAGCAGTACTTC | CASSAPTSGILGEQYF
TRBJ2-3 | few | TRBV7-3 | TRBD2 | TGTGCCAGCAGCTTACGGCGGGGGAGCACAGATACGCAGTATTTT | CASSLRRGSTDTQYF
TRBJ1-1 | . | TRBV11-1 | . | TGTGCCAGCAGCTTAGGTAGGAACACTGAAGCTTTCTTT | CASSLGRNTEAFF
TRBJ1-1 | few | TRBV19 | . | TGTGCCAGTAGTATAGGGGAAGCAGGGACTGAAGCTTTCTTT | CASSIGEAGTEAFF
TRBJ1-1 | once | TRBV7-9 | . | TGTGCCAGCAGCTTAGTGGTGTTGGGAGACACTGAAGCTTTCTTT | CASSLVVLGDTEAFF
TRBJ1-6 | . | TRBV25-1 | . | TGTGCCAGCAGACAGGGCAGGAATTCACCCCTCCACTTT | CASRQGRNSPLHF
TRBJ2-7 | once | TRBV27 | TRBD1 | TGTGCCAGCGCCGAATCCGGGACAGGTTTCTACGAGCAGTACTTC | CASAESGTGFYEQYF
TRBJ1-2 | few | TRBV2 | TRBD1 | TGTGCCAGCAGTCCATCAGGGGGCCATGGCTACACCTTC | CASSPSGGHGYTF
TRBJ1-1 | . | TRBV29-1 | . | TGCAGCGTTGACAGGAAAATCATGAACACTGAAGCTTTCTTT | CSVDRKIMNTEAFF
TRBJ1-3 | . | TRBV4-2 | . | TGTGCCAGCAGCCAAAGGGGAGGTCGAAACACCATATATTTT | CASSQRGGRNTIYF
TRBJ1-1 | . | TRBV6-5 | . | TGTGCCAGCAGTTACTCCCGGGGGGACACTGAAGCTTTCTTT | CASSYSRGDTEAFF
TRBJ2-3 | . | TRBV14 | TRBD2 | TGTGCCAGCAGCCAATTTAAGTCTAGCGGGGGTGCAGATACGCAGTATTTT | CASSQFKSSGGADTQYF
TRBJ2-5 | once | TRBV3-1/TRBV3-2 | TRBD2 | TGTGCCAGCAGCCAAGGGACTAGCGGACCAGTGACCCAGTACTTC | CASSQGTSGPVTQYF
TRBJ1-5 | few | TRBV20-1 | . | TGCAGTGCTAGTACAGGCAATCAGCCCCAGCATTTT | CSASTGNQPQHF
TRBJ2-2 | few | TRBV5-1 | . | TGCGCCAGCAGCTTGGGGGGGACACCGAACGGGGAGCTGTTTTTT | CASSLGGTPNGELFF
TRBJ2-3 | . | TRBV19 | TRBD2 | TGTGCCAGTAGTATGGGACTAGCTGGAGGGATCCCAGATACGCAGTATTTT | CASSMGLAGGIPDTQYF
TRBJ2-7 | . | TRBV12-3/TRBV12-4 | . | TGTGCCAGCAGCCCATCAGCCGCGAGGGAGCAGTACTTC | CASSPSAAREQYF
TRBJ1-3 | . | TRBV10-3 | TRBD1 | TGTGCCATCAGGGCGGACAGGTCTGGAAACACCATATATTTT | CAIRADRSGNTIYF
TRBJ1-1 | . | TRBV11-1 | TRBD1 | TGTGCCAGCAGCCCAAACAGGGGGCTTAGCACTGAAGCTTTCTTT | CASSPNRGLSTEAFF
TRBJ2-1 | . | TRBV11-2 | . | TGTGCCAGCAGCTTTGACAGAGATGAGCAGTTCTTC | CASSFDRDEQFF
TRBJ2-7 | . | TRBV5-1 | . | TGCGCCAGCAGCTTGGAATGGGGGACACCCTACGAGCAGTACTTC | CASSLEWGTPYEQYF
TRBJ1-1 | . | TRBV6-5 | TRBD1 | TGTGCCAGCAGTTTTAGGACAGGGGGCACTGAAGCTTTCTTT | CASSFRTGGTEAFF
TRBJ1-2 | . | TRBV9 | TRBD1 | TGTGCCAGCAGCGGAGCGTCCCGGGACAGGGCCCCCTATGGCTACACCTTC | CASSGASRDRAPYGYTF
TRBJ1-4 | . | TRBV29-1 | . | TGCAGCGTCGGTAGGACAGCTGAAAAACTGTTTTTT | CSVGRTAEKLFF
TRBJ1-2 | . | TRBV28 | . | TGTGCCAGCAGTCCTGAGGAAGACTATGGCTACACCTTC | CASSPEEDYGYTF
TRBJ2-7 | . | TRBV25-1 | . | TGTGCCAGCAGTAGGAGCACCTACTACGAGCAGTACTTC | CASSRSTYYEQYF
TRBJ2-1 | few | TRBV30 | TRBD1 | TGTGCCTGGAGCGAGGGACAGGGTTTGTACAATGAGCAGTTCTTC | CAWSEGQGLYNEQFF
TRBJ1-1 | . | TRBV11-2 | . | TGTGCCAGCAGCTCAGGGGTGTATGACACTGAAGCTTTCTTT | CASSSGVYDTEAFF
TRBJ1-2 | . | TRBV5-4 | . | TGTGCCAGCAGCTTGTGGAGTGTGCGGAGCAACTATGGCTACACCTTC | CASSLWSVRSNYGYTF
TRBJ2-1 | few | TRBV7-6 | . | TGTGCCAGCAGCTTAGCTAAACGTAGCGGTTTTGAGCAGTTCTTC | CASSLAKRSGFEQFF
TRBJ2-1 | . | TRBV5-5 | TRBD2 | TGTGCCAGCAGCTTGGGTCCGGGACTAGCGAGGAATGAGCAGTTCTTC | CASSLGPGLARNEQFF
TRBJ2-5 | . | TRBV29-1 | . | TGCAGCGTTAGGACACCCCAAGAGACCCAGTACTTC | CSVRTPQETQYF
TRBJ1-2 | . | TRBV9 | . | TGTGCCAGCAGCCCCCGACACACCCGGGGGGGCTACACCTTC | CASSPRHTRGGYTF
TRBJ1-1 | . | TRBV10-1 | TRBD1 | TGCGCCAGCAGAGCTACGGGACAGGGCACTGAAGCTTTCTTT | CASRATGQGTEAFF
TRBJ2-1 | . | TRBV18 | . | TGTGCCAGCTCCCCCCGATTGGGCGATGAGCAGTTCTTC | CASSPRLGDEQFF
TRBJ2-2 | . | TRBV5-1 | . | TGCGCCAGCAGCTTAAACAGGGTCACCGGGGAGCTGTTTTTT | CASSLNRVTGELFF
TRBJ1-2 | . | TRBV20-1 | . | TGCAGTGTGTACGAGGGCTATGGCTACACCTTC | CSVYEGYGYTF
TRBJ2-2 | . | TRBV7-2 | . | TGTGCCAGCAGCTTAGACTACACCGGGGAGCTGTTTTTT | CASSLDYTGELFF
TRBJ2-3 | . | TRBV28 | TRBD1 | TGTGCCAGCAGCTCGGACAGGGGCACAGATACGCAGTATTTT | CASSSDRGTDTQYF
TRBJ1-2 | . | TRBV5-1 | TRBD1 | TGCGCCAGCAGCACCGGACAGGGGGACTATGGCTACACCTTC | CASSTGQGDYGYTF
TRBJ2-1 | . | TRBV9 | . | TGTGCCAGCAGCGCCGTAGATCCCCCCAGCGGACCTCAGTTCTTC | CASSAVDPPSGPQFF
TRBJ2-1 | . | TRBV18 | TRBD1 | TGTGCCAGCTCACCGTCCGACAGGGGCAAAAATGAGCAGTTCTTC | CASSPSDRGKNEQFF